This T cell receptor beta chain comes out of a study of blood T cell repertoires in COVID-19. Trimming pared 5 bases from V and 3 bases from J, leaving 8 bases between. This CDR3 is 13 amino acids long. Germline CDR1 and CDR2: LNHDA and SQIVND (reference sequence). Repertoires were generated with immunoSEQ multiplex PCR, while TCRdb's copy carries only in-frame clones and drops some. There are roughly 300,000 clones in the sample; approximately 90% occur only once, and 6.8% lies in the top ten. The chain joins TRBV19 to TRBJ1-5; D may be TRBD1 (6 bases). This clonotype was obtained from a woman between 25 and 40 years old with COVID-19, enrolled during active disease. What was sequenced was peripheral blood. DNA of the CDR3: TGTGCCAGTAGTCAGGGGAACAATCAGCCCCAGCATTTT. This codes for CASSQGNNQPQHF.